A single sample is the source of the 26 T cell receptor beta chains below, sequenced in a study of a mutant IDH1 vaccine in newly diagnosed glioma. Time point denoted: baseline, week 1 (first vaccination visit). Treatment meaning: pre-vaccination baseline after standard-of-care therapy. Profiling relied on immunoSEQ multiplex PCR, and the TCRdb table lists in-frame clones only, not all of them. The data show 55,000 to 70,000 clones, with approximately 86% seen just once and around 3% held by the top ten. The sequenced sample was PBMCs, obtained from a glioma patient treated with radiotherapy, temozolomide or both. These receptors were taken from a man younger than 45 with glioma.

The chain carries TRBV6-4 and TRBJ1-1; the match to TRBD1 covers 7 bases. The CDR3 sequence is 15 residues long. Germline V gene sequence: CDR1 MRHNA, CDR2 SNTAGT. Losses at the gene ends were 4 bases for V and 4 bases for J; bases not matched to a gene: 9. The CDR3, as DNA: TGTGCCAGCAGTGGCAGGGGGGATTCCGCCACTGAAGCTTTCTTT. Protein product: CASSGRGDSATEAFF.

The genes are TRBV6-6 and TRBJ1-2; D possibly corresponds to TRBD1 (5 bases). Trimming left V 7 bases short and J 4 bases short, with 16 bases between. This CDR3 region has 14 residues. Germline loops: CDR1 MNHNY, CDR2 SVGAGI (reference sequence). CDR3: CASKVPGSTYGYTF. The CDR3 DNA sequence: TGTGCCAGCAAAGTTCCAGGGTCGACCTATGGCTACACCTTC.

The chain combines TRBV28 with TRBJ1-5; weak D call: TRBD1 (5 bases). The CDR3 is 18 amino acids. Looked up from germline, CDR1 is MDHEN and CDR2 is SYDVKM. V was pared by 3 bases and J by 6 bases, with 24 bases between. The CDR3 here is CASSLVRPLGLSSQPQHF. The CDR3 DNA is TGTGCCAGCAGTTTGGTCCGCCCTCTGGGACTTAGTAGTCAGCCCCAGCATTTT.

This clone was observed a few times. The chain recombines TRBV7-2 with TRBJ1-1, with D hard to call. This CDR3 comprises 12 residues. CDR1 is SGHTA, CDR2 FQGNSA, per germline. V lost 1 base to trimming and J lost 5 bases, with 5 bases between them. CDR3 bases: TGTGCCAGCAGCTTAGGACTTACTGAAGCTTTCTTT. Amino acid sequence: CASSLGLTEAFF.

This chain uses TRBV6-1 with TRBJ1-1; 7 bases align to TRBD1. This CDR3 contains 14 residues. CDR1 MNHNS and CDR2 SASEGT come from the germline V gene. V gave up 6 bases and J gave up 7 bases; unmatched junction bases: 11. CDR3 sequence reads: CASSLHDRVIEAFF. DNA for the CDR3: TGTGCCAGCAGCTTACACGACAGGGTCATTGAAGCTTTCTTT.

V and J are TRBV5-6 and TRBJ1-5; 10 bases are shared with TRBD1. After removal of 2 bases from V and 5 bases from J, the junction contained 4 bases not matched to a gene. Germline V CDR1 and CDR2: SGHDT, YYEEEE. The CDR3 runs 15 residues. CDR3 sequence reads: CASSLWDRGYQPQHF. CDR3 nucleotide sequence: TGTGCCAGCAGCTTATGGGACAGGGGATATCAGCCCCAGCATTTT.

The gene calls are TRBV5-4 and TRBJ1-5; D unclear. The CDR3 covers 15 residues. The ends were cut back, 0 bases at V and 0 bases at J, with 7 bases in the middle. CDR1 SGHNT and CDR2 YYREEE come from the germline V gene (reference sequence). The CDR3 region is CASSLGRTSNQPQHF. The CDR3 DNA sequence: TGTGCCAGCAGCTTGGGCAGGACTAGCAATCAGCCCCAGCATTTT.

The chain couples TRBV4-1 to TRBJ1-1, with D unclear. Germline V gene data show CDR1 as MGHRA and CDR2 as YSYEKL. CDR3 length: 13 residues. V lost 4 bases to trimming and J lost 3 bases, with 9 bases between them. CDR3 DNA sequence: TGCGCCAGCAGCCCCACACGGGACACTGAAGCTTTCTTT. Translation gives CASSPTRDTEAFF.

The gene calls are TRBV5-5 and TRBJ2-1, with TRBD1 as a possible D gene (6 bases). V lost 4 bases and J 4 bases, leaving 15 bases between the germline ends. The germline CDR1 and CDR2 sequences are SGHKS and YYEKEE (reference sequence). The CDR3 extends over 15 amino acids. The CDR3 DNA reads as TGTGCCAGCAGCCGACAGGCTCCCGCTTACAATGAGCAGTTCTTC. It encodes CASSRQAPAYNEQFF.

The chain couples TRBV19 to TRBJ2-5; the D is unclear. Trimming removed 4 bases from V and 2 bases from J, with 11 bases in between. The germline V gene has CDR1 LNHDA and CDR2 SQIVND (reference sequence). This CDR3 spans 14 amino acids. The CDR3 loop reads CASSTRIKQETQYF. The CDR3 region has the DNA TGTGCCAGTAGTACTAGAATTAAGCAAGAGACCCAGTACTTC.

The chain is built from TRBV25-1 and TRBJ2-7, with TRBD1 matching 10 bases. The germline gives CDR1 MGHDK, CDR2 SYGVNS. Losses at the gene ends were 8 bases for V and 0 bases for J; bases not matched to a gene: 4. The CDR3 is 14 amino acids. Written as DNA, the CDR3 is TGTGCCAGCCGCTGGACAGGGGGCTCCTACGAGCAGTACTTC. It specifies CASRWTGGSYEQYF.

CDR3 protein: CASSWATGTANEKLFF. CDR3 DNA: TGCGCCAGCAGCTGGGCCACAGGGACAGCTAATGAAAAACTGTTTTTT. The chain has TRBV5-1 and TRBJ1-4, with 7 nucleotides matching TRBD1. V gave up 3 bases and J gave up 3 bases; unmatched junction bases: 8. This CDR3 contains 16 residues. Germline CDR1 and CDR2: SGHRS and YFSETQ.

The chain joins TRBV6-1 to TRBJ2-3; the match to TRBD1 covers 9 bases. The V gene's germline CDR1 is MNHNS and CDR2 SASEGT. V dropped 6 bases and J dropped 3; count of bases not matched to a gene: 7. CDR3 length: 15 amino acids. The DNA of the CDR3 is TGTGCCAGCAGAGGGGGGACAGGGAGTACAGATACGCAGTATTTT. It encodes CASRGGTGSTDTQYF.

The V call is TRBV12-5, the J call TRBJ1-1; D is possibly TRBD1 (5 bases). This CDR3 is built from 13 residues. Germline lookup yields CDR1 LGHNT and CDR2 FRNRAP. V lost 3 bases to trimming and J lost 2 bases, with 7 bases between them. CDR3: CASGFGGNTEAFF. DNA for the CDR3: TGTGCTAGTGGTTTCGGGGGAAACACTGAAGCTTTCTTT.

This chain links TRBV6-5 with TRBJ1-6; D is unclear. Between the trimmed V and J ends, which lost 2 bases and 6 bases, there was a span of 8 bases. The germline V gene encodes CDR1 MNHEY and CDR2 SVGAGI. This CDR3 has 14 residues. This CDR3 is CASSYRWVNSPLHF. DNA for the CDR3: TGTGCCAGCAGTTACAGATGGGTTAATTCACCCCTCCACTTT.

This clone is deemed medium-sized. The rearrangement joins TRBV6-4 to TRBJ2-2; 8 nucleotides match TRBD2. This CDR3 is 15 amino acids long. Germline V gene lookup returns CDR1 MRHNA and CDR2 SNTAGT. The V segment lost 2 bases and the J segment 1 base; nucleotides outside the gene matches: 0. The CDR3 DNA follows: TGTGCCAGCAGTGACCTAGCGGGGAACACCGGGGAGCTGTTTTTT. As protein: CASSDLAGNTGELFF.

The chain couples TRBV30 to TRBJ2-7; D may be TRBD1 (5 bases). CDR1 is GTSNPN and CDR2 is SVGIG in the germline V gene (reference sequence). There are 14 residues in the CDR3. V dropped 0 bases and J dropped 0 bases, with 9 bases sitting between them. The CDR3 nucleotides read TGTGCCTGGAGTGTAACCAGGGACTCCTACGAGCAGTACTTC. It codes for CAWSVTRDSYEQYF.

Comments on this clone: A read error may account for a junction end that differs from germline. The chain employs TRBV7-9 and TRBJ1-2; D call uncertain. The CDR3 contains 12 residues. CDR1 SEHNR and CDR2 FQNEAQ come from the germline V gene (reference sequence). This chain's CDR3 is CASSPRHDLPFF. As DNA, the CDR3 is TGTGCCAGCAGCCCTCGACACGACCTTCCCTTCTTC.

V is TRBV28 and J is TRBJ1-2, with D unclear. This CDR3 comprises 12 residues. Trimming shortened V by 3 bases and J by 4 bases, and 6 bases separated the two germline ends. Germline CDR1 reads MDHEN; CDR2 reads SYDVKM. CDR3 sequence reads: CASSFEIYGYTF. DNA of the CDR3: TGTGCCAGCAGTTTCGAGATCTATGGCTACACCTTC.

The chain is built from TRBV9 and TRBJ1-2; D is uncertain. The CDR3 has 13 residues. CDR1 and CDR2 (germline): SGDLS, YYNGEE. Trimming shortened V by 3 bases and J by 6 bases, and 12 bases separated the two germline ends. The CDR3 DNA reads TGTGCCAGCAGCGGCTTGGTGTCCCATGGCTACACCTTC. It specifies CASSGLVSHGYTF. Together with reference TRBV9 and TRBJ1-2, the CDR3 gives the full variable domain: DSGVTQTPKHLITATGQRVTLRCSPRSGDLSVYWYQQSLDQGLQFLIQYYNGEERAKGNILERFSAQQFPDLHSELNLSSLELGDSALYFCASSGLVSHGYTFGSGTRLTVV.

V gene TRBV6-1 combines with J gene TRBJ1-5, with a tentative D call TRBD1 (5 bases). The germline V gene has CDR1 MNHNS and CDR2 SASEGT. The CDR3 has 15 residues. With 2 bases removed from V and 3 bases from J, the gap between germline ends came to 11 bases. The CDR3 region is CASSENRTPNQPQHF. The CDR3 DNA follows: TGTGCCAGCAGTGAAAATAGGACACCCAATCAGCCCCAGCATTTT.

This clone was seen just once. The chain couples TRBV7-2 to TRBJ2-1; D unresolved. The V and J ends lost 6 bases and 5 bases respectively, with 5 bases between them. This CDR3 is built from 11 residues. Germline V CDR1 and CDR2: SGHTA, FQGNSA. The CDR3 DNA sequence: TGTGCCAGCAGTTTACACAATGAGCAGTTCTTC. Translating it yields CASSLHNEQFF.

V usage is TRBV5-1 and J usage is TRBJ1-2; D gene unclear. Germline assignment: CDR1 SGHRS and CDR2 YFSETQ. The V and J ends lost 0 bases and 5 bases respectively, with 17 bases between them. The CDR3 consists of 16 residues. CDR3 DNA sequence: TGCGCCAGCAGCTTGGGAGCAGAGGTAACTCCATATGGCTACACCTTC. This translates into CASSLGAEVTPYGYTF.

The rearrangement joins TRBV9 to TRBJ2-1, with 11 bases fitting TRBD2. The CDR3 runs 15 residues. Germline V gives CDR1 SGDLS, CDR2 YYNGEE. After removal of 2 bases from V and 5 bases from J, the junction contained 3 bases not matched to a gene. The chain's CDR3 is CASSVLAGGDNEQFF. The CDR3 coding sequence is TGTGCCAGCAGCGTCCTAGCGGGGGGTGACAATGAGCAGTTCTTC.

About this clone: A read error may produce the germline difference seen at one junction end. Other DNA sequences in this sample translate to the same CDR3. The V and J genes are TRBV5-1 and TRBJ2-3, with 8 bases matching TRBD2. There are 14 residues in the CDR3. Germline V gives CDR1 SGHRS, CDR2 YFSETQ. This CDR3 reads CASSIRGGTDTQYF. The CDR3 bases are TGCGCCAGCAGCATCCGGGGGGGCACAGATACACAGTATTTT.

The chain couples TRBV4-1 to TRBJ1-5; D unresolved. The CDR3 length is 13 residues. Germline-derived CDR1 and CDR2 are MGHRA and YSYEKL. V lost 0 bases, J lost 10 bases, and 10 bases lay in between. The CDR3 sequence is CASSQDPTQPQHF. CDR3 coding DNA: TGCGCCAGCAGCCAAGATCCCACTCAACCCCAGCATTTT.